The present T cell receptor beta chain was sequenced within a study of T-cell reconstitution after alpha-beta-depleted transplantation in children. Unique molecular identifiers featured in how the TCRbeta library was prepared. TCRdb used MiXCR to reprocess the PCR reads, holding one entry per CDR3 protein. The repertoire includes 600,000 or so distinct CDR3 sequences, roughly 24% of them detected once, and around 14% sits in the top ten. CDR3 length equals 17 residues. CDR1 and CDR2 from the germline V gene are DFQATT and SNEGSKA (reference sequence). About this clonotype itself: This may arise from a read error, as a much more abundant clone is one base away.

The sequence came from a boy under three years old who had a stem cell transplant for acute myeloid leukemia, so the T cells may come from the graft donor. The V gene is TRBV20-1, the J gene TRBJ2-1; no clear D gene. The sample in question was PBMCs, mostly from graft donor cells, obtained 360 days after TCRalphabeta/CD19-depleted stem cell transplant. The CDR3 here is CCASTNGPLPLCNEQFF. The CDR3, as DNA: TGCTGTGCTAGTACAAACGGTCCTTTACCCCTTTGCAATGAGCAGTTCTTC.